This T cell receptor beta chain was identified during a study of human T cells and chemical hapten exposure. Study details: Sensitization involved placing 2% DPC onto an approximately 2 cm by approximately 2 cm region of upper inner arm skin. It was small differences in pooled library volume that mainly caused per-sample TCR yields to vary.

This clonotype was detected a few times. Described time point: patch test 1, 2 weeks after DPC sensitization. Treatment here: therapeutic diphenylcyclopropenone sensitization with weekly scalp DPC. Every donor had alopecia and was 18 to 70 years old; all were suitable for DPC. The CDR3 contains 16 residues. V lost 0 bases, J lost 2 bases, and 14 bases lay in between. Germline V gene data show CDR1 as SGHKS and CDR2 as YYEKEE (reference sequence). TCRdb passed the RACE reads through MiXCR, listing each CDR3 protein once. The table shows some 94,000 distinct CDR3 sequences, with around 12% occurring only once.

This TCR derives from a woman between 40 and 55 years old with alopecia areata. Some clones in this sample may be carry-over from other donors' samples. V gene TRBV5-5 combines with J gene TRBJ2-5; D not resolved. Here the sequenced sample was whole blood, taken in connection with sensitization to the hapten diphenylcyclopropenone (DPC). The CDR3 is CASSLDGSQKQETQYF. DNA for the CDR3: TGTGCCAGCAGCTTGGATGGCTCGCAGAAACAAGAGACCCAGTACTTC.